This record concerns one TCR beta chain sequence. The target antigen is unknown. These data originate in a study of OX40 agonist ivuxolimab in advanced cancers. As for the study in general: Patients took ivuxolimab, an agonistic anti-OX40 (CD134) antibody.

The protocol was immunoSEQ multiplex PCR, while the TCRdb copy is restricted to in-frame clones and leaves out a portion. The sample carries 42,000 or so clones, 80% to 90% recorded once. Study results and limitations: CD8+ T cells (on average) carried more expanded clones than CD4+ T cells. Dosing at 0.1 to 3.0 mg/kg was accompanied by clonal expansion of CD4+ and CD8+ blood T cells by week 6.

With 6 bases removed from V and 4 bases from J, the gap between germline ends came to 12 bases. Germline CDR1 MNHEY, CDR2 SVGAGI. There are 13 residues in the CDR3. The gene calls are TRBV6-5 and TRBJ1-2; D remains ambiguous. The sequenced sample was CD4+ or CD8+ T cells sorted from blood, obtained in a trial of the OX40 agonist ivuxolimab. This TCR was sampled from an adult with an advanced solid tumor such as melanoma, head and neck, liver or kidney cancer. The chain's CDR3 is CASSIDTSYGYTF. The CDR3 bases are TGTGCCAGCAGCATTGACACCAGCTATGGCTACACCTTC.